This T cell receptor (beta chain) was retrieved from a study of blood T cell repertoires in COVID-19. Study in general: COVID-19 samples, acute and convalescent, were from the United States, Italy and Spain.

TCRdb's copy holds only in-frame clones and misses some; the assay was immunoSEQ multiplex PCR. The table records about 410,000 clones, just over 85% of them present only once. After removal of 8 bases from V and 1 base from J, the junction contained 8 bases not matched to a gene. This CDR3 has 15 residues. Source material: peripheral blood. The receptor's source is a woman aged 25 to 39 with active or convalescent COVID-19. The chain employs TRBV23-1 and TRBJ1-1; 9 bases align to TRBD1. TRBV23-1 falls under the ORF class, with uncertain function. The DNA for the CDR3 is TGCGCCAGCTGGCCTCCGGGACAGGGGAACACTGAAGCTTTCTTT. Amino acids: CASWPPGQGNTEAFF.